These 32 T cell receptor beta chains came from one sample sequenced in a study of blood T cell repertoires in COVID-19. Profiling relied on immunoSEQ multiplex PCR, and the TCRdb table lists in-frame clones only, not all of them. The sample carries 330,000 or so clones, roughly 90% recorded once. Specimen: PBMCs or T cells enriched from blood (not recorded which). The source is a woman aged 30 to 39 who had recovered from COVID-19.

The J gene is TRBJ1-4, the V gene TRBV6-2 or TRBV6-3; the D is unclear. The CDR3 runs to 14 residues. Deletions cut 1 base from V and 7 bases from J, with 10 bases between. The germline V gene encodes CDR1 MNHEY and CDR2 SVGEGT. The CDR3 loop is CASSYWRESEKLFF. In nucleotides, the CDR3 is TGTGCCAGCAGTTACTGGAGGGAGAGTGAAAAACTGTTTTTT.

The chain combines TRBV4-1 with TRBJ1-4; no firm D call. Germline CDR1 reads MGHRA; CDR2 reads YSYEKL. V dropped 1 base and J dropped 2 bases, with 8 bases sitting between them. The CDR3 is 15 amino acids. CDR3 sequence (DNA): TGCGCCAGCAGCCAAGGGCAGACTACTAATGAAAAACTGTTTTTT. It yields the protein CASSQGQTTNEKLFF.

This chain's CDR3 is CASSLSGGGAYEQYF. The CDR3 DNA is TGTGCCAGCAGCTTATCGGGCGGAGGGGCCTACGAGCAGTACTTC. The chain combines TRBV7-3 with TRBJ2-7; tentative D call: TRBD2 (6 bases). The CDR3 covers 15 residues. Between the trimmed V and J ends, which lost 2 bases and 2 bases, there was a span of 13 bases. Looked up from germline, CDR1 is SGHTA and CDR2 is FQGTGA.

About this clone itself: This specimen includes other DNA sequences encoding the same CDR3. V is TRBV20-1 and J is TRBJ2-1; possible D gene TRBD1, 5 bases. V shed 5 bases and J shed 7 bases, with 9 bases lying between them. There are 11 residues in the CDR3. Germline V gene sequence: CDR1 DFQATT, CDR2 SNEGSKA (reference sequence). In nucleotides, the CDR3 is TGCAGTGCTGCCCAGGGTAATGAGCAGTTCTTC. Translated: CSAAQGNEQFF.

The CDR3 protein is CASSWTDLSTEAFF. CDR3 in DNA: TGTGCCAGCAGTTGGACAGATTTGAGCACTGAAGCTTTCTTT. The chain is built from TRBV6-5 and TRBJ1-1, with D possibly matching TRBD1 (6 bases). The germline V gene encodes CDR1 MNHEY and CDR2 SVGAGI. Between the trimmed V and J ends, which lost 4 bases and 4 bases, there was a span of 13 bases. The CDR3 runs 14 residues.

The chain carries TRBV7-2 and TRBJ2-7, with TRBD1 identical over 7 bases. Germline V gene sequence: CDR1 SGHTA, CDR2 FQGNSA. The CDR3 totals 13 residues. V lost 5 bases, J lost 4 bases, and 5 bases stayed unmatched. CDR3 nucleotides: TGTGCCAGCAGCCAGGGGGTTGAGTACGAGCAGTACTTC. Its protein product is CASSQGVEYEQYF. Variable domain in full (rest from reference TRBV7-2 and TRBJ2-7): GAGVSQSPSNKVTEKGKDVELRCDPISGHTALYWYRQSLGQGLEFLIYFQGNSAPDKSGLPSDRFSAERTGGSVSTLTIQRTQQEDSAVYLCASSQGVEYEQYFGPGTRLTVT.

This clone turned up a few times. The CDR3 region is CASSLGQAEPWSYGYTF. CDR3 DNA sequence: TGTGCCAGCAGCTTGGGACAGGCCGAACCCTGGAGCTATGGCTACACCTTC. The chain has TRBV5-4 and TRBJ1-2; a possible D gene is TRBD1 (6 bases). Per the germline V gene, CDR1 is SGHNT and CDR2 is YYREEE (reference sequence). The CDR3 consists of 17 residues. Trimming shortened V by 0 bases and J by 4 bases, and 19 bases separated the two germline ends. The variable domain in full, completed from reference TRBV5-4 and TRBJ1-2, reads ETGVTQSPTHLIKTRGQQVTLRCSSQSGHNTVSWYQQALGQGPQFIFQYYREEENGRGNFPPRFSGLQFPNYSSELNVNALELDDSALYLCASSLGQAEPWSYGYTFGSGTRLTVV.

The J gene is TRBJ2-7, the V gene TRBV5-1; D might be TRBD2 (6 bases). Germline V gene sequence: CDR1 SGHRS, CDR2 YFSETQ. The CDR3 has 15 residues. V lost 3 bases and J 5 bases, leaving 18 bases between the germline ends. The DNA for the CDR3 is TGCGCCAGCAGCTGGTCTCAGGGAGGTTTCGACGAGCAGTACTTC. Amino acids: CASSWSQGGFDEQYF. The variable domain in full, completed from reference TRBV5-1 and TRBJ2-7, reads KAGVTQTPRYLIKTRGQQVTLSCSPISGHRSVSWYQQTPGQGLQFLFEYFSETQRNKGNFPGRFSGRQFSNSRSEMNVSTLELGDSALYLCASSWSQGGFDEQYFGPGTRLTVT.

Notes on this clone: The same CDR3 also results from other DNA sequences found in this sample. The CDR3 sequence is CASSPTGSGANVLTF. CDR3 coding DNA: TGTGCCAGCAGCCCTACAGGCTCTGGGGCCAACGTCCTGACTTTC. The chain recombines TRBV28 with TRBJ2-6; D might be TRBD1 (5 bases). Germline values: CDR1 MDHEN, CDR2 SYDVKM. Deletions cut 6 bases from V and 0 bases from J, with 9 bases between. The CDR3 covers 15 residues.

The rearrangement links TRBV24-1 to TRBJ2-5, with 11 nucleotides matching TRBD1. The CDR3 spans 17 residues. The junction had 10 bases not matched to a gene; V was cut back by 4 bases and J by 4 bases. The germline V gene has CDR1 KGHDR and CDR2 SFDVKD. The CDR3 coding sequence is TGTGCCACCAGTGACTCCGGGACAGGGGGTGGTTTAGAGACCCAGTACTTC. It encodes CATSDSGTGGGLETQYF.

The CDR3, as DNA: TGTGCCAGCAGGCGGGACTTTTTCGACAATGAGCAGTTCTTC. This translates into CASRRDFFDNEQFF. The rearrangement uses TRBV7-2 and TRBJ2-1, with D perhaps TRBD2 (6 bases). The V end lost 6 bases, the J end lost 5 bases, and 14 bases lay between the germline ends. Germline values: CDR1 SGHTA, CDR2 FQGNSA. The CDR3 consists of 14 residues.

V is TRBV27 and J is TRBJ2-1; 11 positions agree with TRBD2. Per germline, CDR1 MNHEY and CDR2 SMNVEV (reference sequence). With V trimmed by 7 bases and J by 0 bases, 8 bases remained unmatched. This CDR3 comprises 17 residues. DNA for the CDR3: TGTGCCAGCAAAAAACTAGCGGGAGTTGCCTCCTACAATGAGCAGTTCTTC. Amino acid sequence: CASKKLAGVASYNEQFF.

The chain recombines TRBV19 with TRBJ1-5; D gene unclear. The V gene lost 7 bases and the J gene lost 0 bases, with 16 bases spanning the gap. The V gene's germline CDR1 is LNHDA and CDR2 SQIVND (reference sequence). CDR3 length: 16 amino acids. This chain's CDR3 is CASTPQTTYSNQPQHF. The CDR3 DNA is TGTGCCAGTACCCCACAGACCACTTATAGCAATCAGCCCCAGCATTTT.

In DNA, the CDR3 is TGTGCCAGCAGCGGACAGGGACAGGCCTTTACTCGCTACACCTTC. Amino acids: CASSGQGQAFTRYTF. The V and J genes are TRBV9 and TRBJ1-2, with TRBD1 matching 8 bases. After removal of 3 bases from V and 9 bases from J, the junction contained 13 bases not matched to a gene. Germline CDR1 SGDLS, CDR2 YYNGEE. The CDR3 is made up of 15 amino acids.

A single count supports this clone. The chain combines TRBV4-1 with TRBJ2-7; D might be TRBD1 (6 bases). The CDR3 loop spans 15 amino acids. V shed 1 base and J shed 3 bases, with 13 bases lying between them. Germline lookup yields CDR1 MGHRA and CDR2 YSYEKL. CDR3 DNA sequence: TGCGCCAGCAGCCAAGCCCCGACAGGTCTCTACGAGCAGTACTTC. It encodes CASSQAPTGLYEQYF.

The V and J genes are TRBV5-1 and TRBJ1-1; D is perhaps TRBD1 (5 bases). This CDR3 has 16 residues. V lost 0 bases and J lost 1, with 13 bases in between. Per the germline V gene, CDR1 is SGHRS and CDR2 is YFSETQ. The DNA for the CDR3 is TGCGCCAGCAGCTTGGAGGGTGGAGGGGCGAACACTGAAGCTTTCTTT. Protein sequence: CASSLEGGGANTEAFF.

The V call is TRBV7-9, the J call TRBJ2-2; D may be TRBD2 (5 bases). The CDR3 runs to 15 residues. Trimming left V 5 bases short and J 0 bases short, with 10 bases between. Germline lookup yields CDR1 SEHNR and CDR2 FQNEAQ (reference sequence). CDR3 sequence (DNA): TGTGCCAGCAGCCAATGGACTTCGAACACCGGGGAGCTGTTTTTT. Its translation: CASSQWTSNTGELFF.

In DNA form, the CDR3 reads TGTGCCAGCAGGGGTGGAGCCAGTCAGTTCTTC. Its translation: CASRGGASQFF. The rearrangement joins TRBV6-5 to TRBJ2-1; no clear D. V was cut by 6 bases and J by 13 bases, with 13 bases left in between. The V gene's germline CDR1 is MNHEY and CDR2 SVGAGI. The CDR3 extends over 11 amino acids.

The chain joins TRBV5-6 to TRBJ1-5; tentative D call: TRBD1 (6 bases). The CDR3 is 14 amino acids. V lost 3 bases and J lost 5, with 12 bases in between. From germline, CDR1 is SGHDT and CDR2 YYEEEE. The CDR3 here is CASSWGPGDQPQHF. CDR3 bases: TGTGCCAGCAGCTGGGGGCCAGGTGATCAGCCCCAGCATTTT.

The chain combines TRBV9 with TRBJ2-7; TRBD2 matches 7 bases. Trimming cost V 0 bases and J 5 bases; bases outside gene matches: 2. Per germline, CDR1 SGDLS and CDR2 YYNGEE. CDR3 length: 13 residues. CDR3 sequence: CASSVVGGNEQYF. The CDR3 DNA reads as TGTGCCAGCAGCGTAGTGGGGGGGAACGAGCAGTACTTC.

J is TRBJ2-7 and V is TRBV18, with TRBD1 matching over 8 bases. The CDR3 has 15 amino acids. V lost 0 bases, J lost 2 bases, and 3 bases stayed unmatched. The germline V gene encodes CDR1 KGHSH and CDR2 LQKENI. CDR3 nucleotide sequence: TGTGCCAGCTCACCACCGGAGACAGGGGCCTACGAGCAGTACTTC. It yields the protein CASSPPETGAYEQYF.

The V and J genes are TRBV4-1 and TRBJ2-7, with a tentative D call TRBD2 (5 bases). V lost 5 bases, J lost 3 bases, and 17 bases lay in between. CDR1 MGHRA and CDR2 YSYEKL come from the germline V gene. This CDR3 is built from 15 residues. The CDR3 nucleotides read TGCGCCAGCAGCGCAAGTTTTGTGAGCGGCTACGAGCAGTACTTC. It is translated as CASSASFVSGYEQYF.

The V and J genes are TRBV2 and TRBJ2-2; 8 nucleotides line up with TRBD1. The CDR3 contains 15 residues. Trimming removed 6 bases from V and 0 bases from J; junction bases left unmatched: 3. Germline CDR1 and CDR2: SNHLY and FYNNEI. The CDR3 here is CASSADRANTGELFF. CDR3 sequence (DNA): TGTGCCAGCAGCGCGGACAGGGCGAACACCGGGGAGCTGTTTTTT.

The gene calls are TRBV28 and TRBJ1-2; TRBD1 matches at 10 bases. Germline-derived CDR1 and CDR2 are MDHEN and SYDVKM. V was clipped by 4 bases and J by 3 bases; unmatched bases: 14. The CDR3 spans 18 residues. This CDR3 is CASSSGGQGSFLDYGYTF. Here the CDR3 DNA reads TGTGCCAGCAGTTCGGGGGGACAGGGGTCATTCCTGGACTATGGCTACACCTTC.

This sequence joins TRBV7-9 and TRBJ2-7; D perhaps matches TRBD1 (6 bases). CDR1 SEHNR and CDR2 FQNEAQ come from the germline V gene (reference sequence). The germline V and J ends were trimmed by 3 bases and 3 bases, with 15 bases remaining between them. The CDR3 sequence is 15 residues long. The chain's CDR3 is CASSLGPQGGYEQYF. CDR3 in DNA: TGTGCCAGCAGCTTGGGGCCACAGGGTGGCTACGAGCAGTACTTC.

The V gene is TRBV27, the J gene TRBJ2-1; TRBD2 agrees at 8 bases. The CDR3 loop spans 15 amino acids. Unmatched junction bases numbered 7, after V lost 5 bases and J lost 4 bases. CDR1 MNHEY and CDR2 SMNVEV come from the germline V gene (reference sequence). The CDR3 DNA reads TGTGCCAGCAGTCTTACCGGGACTAGTTACAATGAGCAGTTCTTC. Translated, it gives CASSLTGTSYNEQFF.

The chain combines TRBV27 with TRBJ2-7; 11 bases are a match to TRBD2. Germline V gene sequence: CDR1 MNHEY, CDR2 SMNVEV (reference sequence). There are 14 residues in the CDR3. V lost 6 bases to trimming and J lost 4 bases; unmatched junction nucleotides: 5. The CDR3 is CASRIAGGRYEQYF. DNA of the CDR3: TGTGCCAGCAGGATAGCGGGGGGGAGGTACGAGCAGTACTTC.

The CDR3 DNA is TGCGCCAGCAGCTTGGATCCGGGACAGCCTAATGAAAAACTGTTTTTT. The encoded protein is CASSLDPGQPNEKLFF. The rearrangement links TRBV5-1 to TRBJ1-4; 7 bases map to TRBD1. This CDR3 region has 16 residues. In germline, CDR1 is SGHRS, CDR2 YFSETQ. Germline trimming cut 0 bases from V and 3 bases from J; bases unmatched to any gene: 5.

V usage is TRBV4-1 and J usage is TRBJ1-5, with 7 bases matching TRBD1. J gave up 3 bases and V 2 bases, and 13 bases lay outside the gene matches. CDR3 length: 18 amino acids. The germline CDR1 and CDR2 sequences are MGHRA and YSYEKL. In DNA form, the CDR3 reads TGCGCCAGCAGCCAACTAAGACAGGGTAAGACGAACAATCAGCCCCAGCATTTT. It translates to CASSQLRQGKTNNQPQHF.

The chain employs TRBV19 and TRBJ2-5, with D possibly being TRBD1 (5 bases). The ends were cut back, 9 bases at V and 5 bases at J, with 25 bases in the middle. CDR1 is LNHDA and CDR2 is SQIVND in the germline V gene (reference sequence). The CDR3 loop spans 16 amino acids. The CDR3 nucleotides read TGTGCCAGAAGGGTTACTATGGCAGGGCGGATGGAGACCCAGTACTTC. It codes for CARRVTMAGRMETQYF.

The chain employs TRBV21-1 and TRBJ2-7; the table gives TRBD2 as D, unverified against the DNA. TRBV21-1 is an annotated pseudogene. This CDR3 is 19 amino acids long. In nucleotides, the CDR3 is TGTGCCAGCAGCAAAGGACTAGTCGGTGGGAAAACAGGTCCCTACGAGCAGTACTTC. Translation: CASSKGLVGGKTGPYEQYF.

The chain joins TRBV18 to TRBJ2-1; D unclear. Germline CDR1 and CDR2: KGHSH and LQKENI. V was clipped by 4 bases and J by 8 bases, with 18 bases between them. This CDR3 has 15 residues. CDR3 in DNA: TGTGCCAGCTCACGTGTCACTCAGAACCGGGATGAGCAGTTCTTC. It encodes CASSRVTQNRDEQFF.